This T cell receptor (beta chain) is drawn from a study of identical twins. Findings and caveats of the study: With beta out-of-frame sequences, excess sharing by twins was weaker. While abundant cord blood beta clonotypes carried fewer insertions, memory repertoires showed no such pattern.

Germline V CDR1 and CDR2: DFQATT, SNEGSKA (reference sequence). The V end lost 0 bases, the J end lost 9 bases, and 21 bases lay between the germline ends. This CDR3 region has 16 residues. A note on this clonotype: Antigen unknown.

With template switching, a universal primer site was added, and the cDNA carried unique molecular identifiers. From the 5' RACE reads, TCRdb called clonotypes with MiXCR, one entry per CDR3 protein. Found here are some 1,700,000 distinct CDR3 sequences, about 32% of them singletons; the top ten hold 0.25% to 0.3%. The TCR comes from a newborn girl in good health. The gene calls are TRBV20-1 and TRBJ2-1, with a weak D call TRBD2 (6 bases). Sequencing was done on a sample of cord blood. CDR3 coding DNA: TGCAGTGCTAGAGAATCGCGGGATTCCTCTAGTAGTGAGCAGTTCTTC. Residues: CSARESRDSSSSEQFF.